This is a list of T cell receptor beta chains from one sample in a study of blood T cell repertoires in COVID-19. Using immunoSEQ multiplex PCR, the repertoire was profiled, and TCRdb retains in-frame clones only, with some absent. The sample has about 360,000 clones, about 89% seen once. The sequenced sample was PBMCs or T cells enriched from blood (not recorded which). These receptors originate from a man between 25 and 39 years old who had recovered from COVID-19. The CDR3 runs from the conserved cysteine through the conserved F or W. D genes are given only for firm matches. Clone size appears in some rows only: once, few, many, or a class for an expanded clone.

cdr3_nt,cdr3_aa,cdr3_length,v_call,d_call,clone_size,j_call
TGTGCCAGCAGCCTCGCAACTAATGAAAAACTGTTTTTT,CASSLATNEKLFF,13,TRBV5-4,.,.,TRBJ1-4
TGTGCCAGCAGGGGGACAGGGCCCTACGAGCAGTACTTC,CASRGTGPYEQYF,13,TRBV2,TRBD1,.,TRBJ2-7
TGTGCCAGCAGCCCAGGGGGCTTAGTGAATGGCTACACCTTC,CASSPGGLVNGYTF,14,TRBV27,TRBD1,.,TRBJ1-2
TGTGCCAGCAGACCGGCGGGGGGGCAAGAGACCCAGTACTTC,CASRPAGGQETQYF,14,TRBV6-5,TRBD2,.,TRBJ2-5
TGTGCCAGCAGCTTATCCGAGTCTACACCCCTCCACTTT,CASSLSESTPLHF,13,TRBV7-3,.,.,TRBJ1-6
TGCGCCAGCAGCTCGGACAGGGAGAGCTATGGCTACACCTTC,CASSSDRESYGYTF,14,TRBV5-1,TRBD1,.,TRBJ1-2
TGTGCCAGCAGCGCAATCGGGACTCGTAGCACAGATACGCAGTATTTT,CASSAIGTRSTDTQYF,16,TRBV9,.,.,TRBJ2-3
TGCGCCAGCAGTGATAGCCTTAATCAGCCCCAGCATTTT,CASSDSLNQPQHF,13,TRBV10-1,.,once,TRBJ1-5
TGTGCCAGCAGCCTGCCGGGGGGCGAGCAGTACTTC,CASSLPGGEQYF,12,TRBV3-1/TRBV3-2,TRBD2,.,TRBJ2-7
TGTGCCAGCAGCTCGGACAGGGGGCTCTACGAGCAGTACTTC,CASSSDRGLYEQYF,14,TRBV5-4,TRBD1,.,TRBJ2-7
TGTGCCAGCAGTGGTCAGGGGGCGACTGGCTACACCTTC,CASSGQGATGYTF,13,TRBV25-1,TRBD1,.,TRBJ1-2
TGCGCCAGCAGCTTGGGCGTGGTTACCACCGGGGAGCTGTTTTTT,CASSLGVVTTGELFF,15,TRBV5-1,.,.,TRBJ2-2
TGTGCCAGCAGTTTCACGGGGGGCTCTGGAAACACCATATATTTT,CASSFTGGSGNTIYF,15,TRBV6-5,.,.,TRBJ1-3
TGCGCCAGCAGCCAGCCCCGACAGGGGCGAAACAATGAGCAGTTCTTC,CASSQPRQGRNNEQFF,16,TRBV4-1,TRBD1,.,TRBJ2-1
TGTGCTAGTGGTTTGGTCACCGCGGGTAAAAAGAACACTGAAGCTTTCTTT,CASGLVTAGKKNTEAFF,17,TRBV12-5,.,.,TRBJ1-1
TGTGCCAGTAGTAGCGGCAAGAACACTGAAGCTTTCTTT,CASSSGKNTEAFF,13,TRBV19,.,.,TRBJ1-1
TGCGCCAGCAGTGTCGCGGGGAGGTCGGGCGGATCACCCCTCCACTTT,CASSVAGRSGGSPLHF,16,TRBV5-1,.,once,TRBJ1-6
TGTGCCACCGGACAGATAAACTCCTACGAGCAGTACTTC,CATGQINSYEQYF,13,TRBV3-1/TRBV3-2,.,.,TRBJ2-7
TGTGCCAGCTCACCAATCCCACAGGGGAACACCGGGGAGCTGTTTTTT,CASSPIPQGNTGELFF,16,TRBV18,.,.,TRBJ2-2
TGCGCCAGCAGCCAAGGCACATCACGTATGGAAGCTTTCTTT,CASSQGTSRMEAFF,14,TRBV4-1,.,.,TRBJ1-1
TGTGCCAGCAGCTCCCCCGGGACAGCAAAAAACCAAGAGACCCAGTACTTC,CASSSPGTAKNQETQYF,17,TRBV7-9,TRBD1,.,TRBJ2-5
TGTGCCAGCAGCACACAACCGGGGGGGGTGACCCAGTACTTC,CASSTQPGGVTQYF,14,TRBV11-2,TRBD2,.,TRBJ2-5
TGTGCCAGCTCTTGGGAGCGCACTGAAGCTTTCTTT,CASSWERTEAFF,12,TRBV18,.,.,TRBJ1-1
TGTGCCAGCAGCGAGACAGATCGTAATGAGCAGTTCTTC,CASSETDRNEQFF,13,TRBV7-2,.,.,TRBJ2-1
TGTGCCAGCTCACCAGATATATTGCGTCAGCCCCAGCATTTT,CASSPDILRQPQHF,14,TRBV18,.,.,TRBJ1-5
TGTGCCAGCAGCCAAGGCCATCCCTTTTTAGATAATTCACCCCTCCACTTT,CASSQGHPFLDNSPLHF,17,TRBV3-1/TRBV3-2,.,.,TRBJ1-6
TGTGCCAGCTCACCAGTAATCGGGACAGGGGACAATGAGCAGTTCTTC,CASSPVIGTGDNEQFF,16,TRBV18,TRBD1,.,TRBJ2-1
TGTGCCTGGCGCCCCCTGACAGGAAACACTGAAGCTTTCTTT,CAWRPLTGNTEAFF,14,TRBV30,.,.,TRBJ1-1